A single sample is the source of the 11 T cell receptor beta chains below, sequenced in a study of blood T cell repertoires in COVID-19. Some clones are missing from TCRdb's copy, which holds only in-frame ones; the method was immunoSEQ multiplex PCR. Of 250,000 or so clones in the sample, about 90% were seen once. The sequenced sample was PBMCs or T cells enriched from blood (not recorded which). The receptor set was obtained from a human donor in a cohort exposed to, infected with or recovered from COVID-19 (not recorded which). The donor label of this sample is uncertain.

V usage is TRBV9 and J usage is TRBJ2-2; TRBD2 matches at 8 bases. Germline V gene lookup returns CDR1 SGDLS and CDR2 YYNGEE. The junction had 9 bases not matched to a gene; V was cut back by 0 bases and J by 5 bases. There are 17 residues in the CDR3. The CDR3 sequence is CASSVEAGAPRTGELFF. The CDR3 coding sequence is TGTGCCAGCAGCGTAGAAGCGGGGGCCCCCAGGACCGGGGAGCTGTTTTTT.

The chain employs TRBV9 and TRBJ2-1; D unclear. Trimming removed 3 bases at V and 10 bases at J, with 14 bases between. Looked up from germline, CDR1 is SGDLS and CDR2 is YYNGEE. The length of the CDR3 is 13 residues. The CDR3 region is CASSERLHVEQFF. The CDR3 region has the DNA TGTGCCAGCAGCGAGAGACTGCATGTGGAGCAGTTCTTC. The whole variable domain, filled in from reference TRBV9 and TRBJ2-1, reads DSGVTQTPKHLITATGQRVTLRCSPRSGDLSVYWYQQSLDQGLQFLIQYYNGEERAKGNILERFSAQQFPDLHSELNLSSLELGDSALYFCASSERLHVEQFFGPGTRLTVL.

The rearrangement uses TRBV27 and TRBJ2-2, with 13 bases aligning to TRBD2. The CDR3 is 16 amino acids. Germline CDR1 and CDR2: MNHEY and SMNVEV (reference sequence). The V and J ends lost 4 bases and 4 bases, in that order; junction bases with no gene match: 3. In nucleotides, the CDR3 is TGTGCCAGCAGTTACGGACTAGCGGGGGCCACCGGGGAGCTGTTTTTT. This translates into CASSYGLAGATGELFF.

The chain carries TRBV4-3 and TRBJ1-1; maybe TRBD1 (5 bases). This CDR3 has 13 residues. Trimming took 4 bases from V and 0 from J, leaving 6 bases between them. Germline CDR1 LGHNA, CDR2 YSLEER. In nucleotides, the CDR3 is TGCGCCAGCAGCCCGGGGGTGAACACTGAAGCTTTCTTT. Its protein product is CASSPGVNTEAFF.

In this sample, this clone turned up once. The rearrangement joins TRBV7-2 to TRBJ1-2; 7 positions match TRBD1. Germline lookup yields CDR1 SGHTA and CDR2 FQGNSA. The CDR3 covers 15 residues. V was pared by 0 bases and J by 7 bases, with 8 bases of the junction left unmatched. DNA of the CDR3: TGTGCCAGCAGCTTAGCAAACAGGGGTGCCGGTGGCTACACCTTC. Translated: CASSLANRGAGGYTF.

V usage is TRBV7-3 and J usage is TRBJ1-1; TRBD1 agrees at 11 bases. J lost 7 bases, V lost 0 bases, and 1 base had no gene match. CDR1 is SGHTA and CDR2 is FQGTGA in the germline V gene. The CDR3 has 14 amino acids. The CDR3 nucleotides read TGTGCCAGCAGCTTAACCGGGACAGGGGGTGAAGCTTTCTTT. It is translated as CASSLTGTGGEAFF.

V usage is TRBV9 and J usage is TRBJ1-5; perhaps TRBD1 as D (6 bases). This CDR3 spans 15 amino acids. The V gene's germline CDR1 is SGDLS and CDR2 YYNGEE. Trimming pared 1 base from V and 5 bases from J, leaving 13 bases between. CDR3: CASSVRGDIDQPQHF. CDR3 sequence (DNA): TGTGCCAGCAGCGTAAGAGGGGACATCGATCAGCCCCAGCATTTT.

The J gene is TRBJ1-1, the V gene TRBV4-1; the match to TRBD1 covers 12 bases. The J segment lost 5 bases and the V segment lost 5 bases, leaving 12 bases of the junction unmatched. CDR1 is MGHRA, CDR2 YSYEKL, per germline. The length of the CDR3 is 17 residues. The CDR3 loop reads CASSSGRDRGLSTEAFF. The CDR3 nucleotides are TGCGCCAGCAGCTCTGGCCGGGACAGGGGGCTGAGTACTGAAGCTTTCTTT.

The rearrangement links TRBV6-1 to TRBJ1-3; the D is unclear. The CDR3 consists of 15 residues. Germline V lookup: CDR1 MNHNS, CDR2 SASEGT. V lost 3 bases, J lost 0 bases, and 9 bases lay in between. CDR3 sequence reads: CASSEHRGSGNTIYF. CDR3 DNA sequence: TGTGCCAGCAGTGAGCACCGCGGCTCTGGAAACACCATATATTTT.

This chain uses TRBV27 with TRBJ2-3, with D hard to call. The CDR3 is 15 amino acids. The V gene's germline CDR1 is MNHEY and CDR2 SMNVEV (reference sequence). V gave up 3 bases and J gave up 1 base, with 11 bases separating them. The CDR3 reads CASSFVGLGTDTQYF. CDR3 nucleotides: TGTGCCAGCAGTTTCGTCGGGTTGGGCACAGATACGCAGTATTTT.

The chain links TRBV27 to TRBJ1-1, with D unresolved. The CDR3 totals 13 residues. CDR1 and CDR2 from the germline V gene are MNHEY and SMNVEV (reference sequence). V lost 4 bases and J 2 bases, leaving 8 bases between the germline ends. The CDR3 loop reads CASSYIANTEAFF. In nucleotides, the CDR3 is TGTGCCAGCAGTTATATAGCAAACACTGAAGCTTTCTTT.